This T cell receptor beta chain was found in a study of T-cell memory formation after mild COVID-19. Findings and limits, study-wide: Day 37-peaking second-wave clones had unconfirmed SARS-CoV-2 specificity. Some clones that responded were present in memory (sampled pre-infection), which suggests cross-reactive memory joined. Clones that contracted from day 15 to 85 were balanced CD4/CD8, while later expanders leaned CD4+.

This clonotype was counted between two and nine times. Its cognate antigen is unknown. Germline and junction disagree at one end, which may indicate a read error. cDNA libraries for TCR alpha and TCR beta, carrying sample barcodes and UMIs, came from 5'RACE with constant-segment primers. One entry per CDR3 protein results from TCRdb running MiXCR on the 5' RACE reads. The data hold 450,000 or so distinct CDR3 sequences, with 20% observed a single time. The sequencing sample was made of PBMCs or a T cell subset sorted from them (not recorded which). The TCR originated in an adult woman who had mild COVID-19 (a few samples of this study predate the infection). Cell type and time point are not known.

The CDR3 DNA reads as TGTGCCAGCAGTTTGGGGACACTTAACACTGAAGCTTTCTTT. Translation gives CASSLGTLNTEAFF. The rearrangement links TRBV5-1 to TRBJ1-1, with D possibly matching TRBD1 (6 bases). There are 14 residues in the CDR3. CDR1 and CDR2 from the germline V gene are SGHRS and YFSETQ. Combining the CDR3 with reference TRBV5-1 and TRBJ1-1 gives the whole variable domain KAGVTQTPRYLIKTRGQQVTLSCSPISGHRSVSWYQQTPGQGLQFLFEYFSETQRNKGNFPGRFSGRQFSNSRSEMNVSTLELGDSALYLCASSLGTLNTEAFFGQGTRLTVV.